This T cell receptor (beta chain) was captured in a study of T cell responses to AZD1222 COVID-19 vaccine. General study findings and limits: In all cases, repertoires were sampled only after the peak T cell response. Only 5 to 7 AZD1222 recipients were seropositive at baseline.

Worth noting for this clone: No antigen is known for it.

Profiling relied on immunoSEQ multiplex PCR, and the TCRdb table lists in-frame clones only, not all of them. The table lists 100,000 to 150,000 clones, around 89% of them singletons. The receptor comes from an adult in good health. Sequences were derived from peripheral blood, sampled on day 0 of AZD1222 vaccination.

Written as DNA, the CDR3 is TGTGCCAGCAGGGAGACAGGGACAGATACGCAGTATTTT. Protein sequence: CASRETGTDTQYF. The rearrangement links TRBV6-5 to TRBJ2-3; 7 positions agree with TRBD1. The ends lost 6 bases at V and 3 bases at J; junction bases unmatched: 3. Germline V lookup: CDR1 MNHEY, CDR2 SVGAGI. The CDR3 runs to 13 residues.